One and the same sample provided the 3 T cell receptor beta chains below, sequenced in a study of vaccination effects on CD4 cells after COVID-19. No antigens are known for them. Sequencing followed a ViraFEST assay step that expanded antigen-specific CD4+ T cells with viral peptide pools. When ten to eleven days of culture had elapsed, CD4+ T cells were isolated. Documented for the person is a PCR-confirmed SARS-CoV-2 infection occurring between March and December 2020. Every participant took two doses of the BNT162b2 or mRNA-1273 vaccine. Produced via immunoSEQ multiplex PCR; TCRdb's table is partial and in-frame only. The data show approximately 15,000 clones, with about 73% seen just once and more than 25% held by the top ten. Material: CD4+ T cells from PBMCs cultured with HCoV-NL63 spike peptides, obtained after COVID-19 vaccination. All receptors come from a human donor who had a prior SARS-CoV-2 infection.

The V gene is TRBV7-9, the J gene TRBJ2-7; 11 bases fit TRBD1. The germline CDR1 and CDR2 sequences are SEHNR and FQNEAQ (reference sequence). This CDR3 has 17 amino acids. V shed 2 bases, J shed 0 bases, and the junction held 6 bases outside the gene matches. The CDR3 sequence: CASSLLGGTGGSYEQYF. Here the CDR3 DNA reads TGTGCCAGCAGCTTATTAGGTGGGACAGGGGGCTCCTACGAGCAGTACTTC.

This clone has only one observation. V is TRBV5-5 and J is TRBJ1-5; no clear D gene. The germline V and J ends were trimmed by 0 bases and 5 bases, with 12 bases remaining between them. The CDR3 loop spans 15 amino acids. Germline CDR1 and CDR2: SGHKS and YYEKEE (reference sequence). The CDR3 sequence: CASSLVFGTYQPQHF. DNA of the CDR3: TGTGCCAGCAGCTTGGTATTCGGCACCTATCAGCCCCAGCATTTT.

CDR3 in amino acids: CASSLPPGTSFPYEQYF. CDR3 DNA: TGTGCCAGCAGTTTGCCTCCCGGGACTTCCTTCCCCTACGAGCAGTACTTC. The rearrangement links TRBV6-2 or TRBV6-3 to TRBJ2-7; a possible D gene is TRBD2 (6 bases). V gave up 4 bases and J gave up 2 bases, with 21 bases separating them. The CDR3 is 17 residues long. The germline V gene encodes CDR1 MNHEY and CDR2 SVGEGT.